Below are 22 T cell receptor beta chains sequenced from a single sample in a study of Graves' ophthalmopathy and Graves' hyperthyroidism. Scientists amplified the TCR beta CDR3 regions from RNA transcripts. RT-PCR was first run with HTBI primers, then multiplex PCR in a second round. TCRdb re-called the multiplex PCR reads with MiXCR, one entry per CDR3 protein. There are 300,000 to 500,000 distinct CDR3 sequences in the sample; less than 20% occur only once, and about 7% lies in the top ten. Sequencing was carried out using peripheral blood. The receptors stem from a woman younger than 35 with stable Graves' hyperthyroidism.

This clonotype occurred once. Sequence at one end of the junction differs from germline and may be a read error. V and J are TRBV7-8 and TRBJ1-1, with TRBD1 as a possible D gene (6 bases). The germline V gene encodes CDR1 SGHVS and CDR2 FQNEAQ. The CDR3 runs to 13 residues. CDR3 region: CASSSDRNTEACF. CDR3 bases: TGTGCCAGCAGCTCCGACAGGAACACTGAAGCCTGCTTT.

Notes on this clonotype: One end of the junction varies from germline; a read error may be responsible. The V call is TRBV4-3, the J call TRBJ1-1; D gene unclear. The CDR3 sequence is 11 residues long. Germline V gene data show CDR1 as LGHNA and CDR2 as YSLEER. CDR3 nucleotide sequence: TGCGCCATCAGCCAAGCGACAGAAGCTTTCTTT. As protein: CAISQATEAFF.

The chain employs TRBV29-1 and TRBJ2-5; 13 positions agree with TRBD2. CDR3 length: 17 amino acids. After removal of 6 bases from V and 4 bases from J, the junction contained 14 bases not matched to a gene. Per germline, CDR1 SQVTM and CDR2 ANQGSEA. CDR3 residues: CSVVSPTRLAGGETQYF. Written as DNA, the CDR3 is TGCAGCGTGGTGTCGCCCACCAGACTAGCGGGAGGAGAGACCCAGTACTTC.

The rearrangement uses TRBV11-1 and TRBJ1-2; D gene ambiguous. The V gene lost 2 bases and the J gene lost 8 bases, with 12 bases spanning the gap. This CDR3 region has 13 residues. Germline V lookup: CDR1 SGHAT, CDR2 FQDESV (reference sequence). CDR3 region: CASSLSEYGGYTF. CDR3 sequence (DNA): TGTGCCAGCAGCTTAAGCGAGTATGGGGGCTACACCTTC. Variable domain in full (rest from reference TRBV11-1 and TRBJ1-2): EAEVAQSPRYKITEKSQAVAFWCDPISGHATLYWYRQILGQGPELLVQFQDESVVDDSQLPKDRFSAERLKGVDSTLKIQPAELGDSAMYLCASSLSEYGGYTFGSGTRLTVV.

Many counts were recorded for this clonotype. CDR3 loop: CASSPEYMGYQETQYF. CDR3 nucleotides: TGTGCCAGCAGTCCCGAGTACATGGGATACCAAGAGACCCAGTACTTC. This chain connects TRBV27 to TRBJ2-5; D gene uncertain. Germline CDR1 MNHEY, CDR2 SMNVEV (reference sequence). The V and J ends lost 5 bases and 0 bases respectively, with 16 bases between them. This CDR3 has 16 residues.

The V and J genes are TRBV6-2 or TRBV6-3 and TRBJ2-7, with TRBD1 matching over 7 bases. The germline V gene encodes CDR1 MNHEY and CDR2 SVGEGT. Unmatched junction bases numbered 10, after V lost 5 bases and J lost 3 bases. CDR3 size: 15 residues. CDR3 DNA sequence: TGTGCCAGCAGTACCAGACAGGGTTCGGGCTACGAGCAGTACTTC. Residues: CASSTRQGSGYEQYF.

The CDR3 DNA sequence: TGTGCCAGCAGCTTAGACATCGGCAGGAACACTGAAGCTTTCTTT. It encodes CASSLDIGRNTEAFF. The V call is TRBV11-2, the J call TRBJ1-1; D gene ambiguous. The V and J ends lost 0 bases and 1 base respectively, with 9 bases between them. The CDR3 loop spans 15 amino acids. Germline-derived CDR1 and CDR2 are SGHAT and FQNNGV.

This clonotype was detected a few times. This chain uses TRBV18 with TRBJ2-5; D is undetermined. The length of the CDR3 is 14 residues. V was cut by 0 bases and J by 5 bases, with 10 bases left in between. Germline lookup yields CDR1 KGHSH and CDR2 LQKENI. CDR3 bases: TGTGCCAGCTCACCACCGGGTACCTGGGAGACCCAGTACTTC. Encoded protein: CASSPPGTWETQYF. Complete variable domain (other parts from reference TRBV18 and TRBJ2-5): NAGVMQNPRHLVRRRGQEARLRCSPMKGHSHVYWYRQLPEEGLKFMVYLQKENIIDESGMPKERFSAEFPKEGPSILRIQQVVRGDSAAYFCASSPPGTWETQYFGPGTRLLVL.

As concerns this clonotype: The junction does not match germline at one end; this may be a read error. J is TRBJ2-7 and V is TRBV19; D may be TRBD1 (5 bases). The CDR3 length is 13 residues. Per germline, CDR1 LNHDA and CDR2 SQIVND (reference sequence). The CDR3 sequence: CSSSIGHNYEQYF. The CDR3 coding sequence is TGTTCCAGTAGTATTGGACACAACTACGAGCAGTACTTC.

Ten or more counts support this clonotype. This chain links TRBV6-1 with TRBJ1-1; a weak D match, TRBD1 (5 bases). CDR1 is MNHNS and CDR2 is SASEGT in the germline V gene. CDR3 length: 12 residues. The ends were cut back, 6 bases at V and 8 bases at J, with 13 bases in the middle. This CDR3 is CASRPWTTEAFF. DNA of the CDR3: TGTGCCAGCAGGCCTTGGACAACAGAAGCTTTCTTT.

The sample holds many counts of this clonotype. CDR3 in DNA: TGCAGTGCTAGAGATCAAAAGGGAAACACTGAAGCTTTCTTT. It encodes CSARDQKGNTEAFF. The chain is built from TRBV20-1 and TRBJ1-1; D is unclear. The CDR3 is 14 amino acids. Per the germline V gene, CDR1 is DFQATT and CDR2 is SNEGSKA (reference sequence). V was trimmed by 0 bases and J by 2 bases, leaving 10 bases between them.

There are many counts of this clonotype. The V call is TRBV2, the J call TRBJ1-2, with D uncertain. Germline CDR1 reads SNHLY; CDR2 reads FYNNEI. The CDR3 length is 12 residues. V was pared by 5 bases and J by 4 bases, with 8 bases between. The CDR3 loop is CASSSQIYGYTF. DNA of the CDR3: TGTGCCAGCAGTTCTCAGATCTATGGCTACACCTTC.

This clonotype was recorded at least ten times. The V and J genes are TRBV6-2 or TRBV6-3 and TRBJ2-5; 8 positions match TRBD2. CDR1 and CDR2 from the germline V gene are MNHEY and SVGEGT. V lost 8 bases and J lost 5; bases outside the gene matches: 10. The CDR3 runs 14 residues. The CDR3 sequence is CASDFGRVKETQYF. Written as DNA, the CDR3 is TGTGCCAGCGACTTCGGGAGGGTTAAGGAGACCCAGTACTTC.

This clonotype has a count of ten or more. The rearrangement links TRBV2 to TRBJ2-2; possible D gene TRBD1, 5 bases. Germline V CDR1 and CDR2: SNHLY, FYNNEI. V was pared by 6 bases and J by 4 bases, with 15 bases between. CDR3 length: 15 residues. CDR3 residues: CASRLRGAGTGELFF. CDR3 DNA: TGTGCCAGCAGGCTCCGTGGGGCCGGCACCGGGGAGCTGTTTTTT.

This clonotype has only a few counts. The genes are TRBV5-1 and TRBJ2-7; 11 bases map to TRBD2. Trimming at V came to 4 bases and at J to 12 bases, leaving 9 bases not matched to a gene. The CDR3 has 13 amino acids. CDR1 and CDR2 (germline): SGHRS, YFSETQ. CDR3 amino acids: CASSELGTSGRYF. CDR3 coding DNA: TGCGCCAGCAGCGAATTAGGGACTAGCGGACGGTACTTC.

This clonotype was recorded a few times. The rearrangement links TRBV3-1 to TRBJ2-5; possible D gene TRBD2, 6 bases. CDR1 and CDR2 from the germline V gene are LGHDT and YNNKEL (reference sequence). V dropped 4 bases and J dropped 1 base, with 10 bases sitting between them. This CDR3 is 14 amino acids long. In DNA, the CDR3 is TGTGCCAGCAGCCTGAGGGACTTCCAAGAGACCCAGTACTTC. Protein product: CASSLRDFQETQYF.

This clonotype was observed a few times. The chain uses TRBV5-6 and TRBJ1-1, with a weak D call TRBD1 (5 bases). The germline V gene has CDR1 SGHDT and CDR2 YYEEEE. The CDR3 loop spans 14 amino acids. The ends were cut back, 4 bases at V and 4 bases at J, with 14 bases in the middle. The CDR3 DNA reads TGTGCCAGCAGCCCCAGGGTCCCCGGCACTGAAGCTTTCTTT. As protein: CASSPRVPGTEAFF.

Ten or more counts support this clonotype. The CDR3 here is CASSLSLRRGGGYTF. The CDR3 bases are TGTGCCAGCAGTTTATCACTTCGCAGGGGCGGAGGCTACACCTTC. The chain recombines TRBV12-3 or TRBV12-4 with TRBJ1-2, with a possible D match to TRBD1 (6 bases). Trimming removed 2 bases from V and 8 bases from J, with 18 bases in between. This CDR3 contains 15 residues.

This clonotype was recorded at least ten times. The chain combines TRBV7-3 with TRBJ2-6; 8 nucleotides match TRBD1. The CDR3 is 18 amino acids. Germline V lookup: CDR1 SGHTA, CDR2 FQGTGA. The V segment lost 5 bases and the J segment 0 bases; nucleotides outside the gene matches: 9. The CDR3 here is CASSPRTGQDSGANVLTF. The CDR3 nucleotides are TGTGCCAGCAGCCCTCGGACAGGGCAGGACTCTGGGGCCAACGTCCTGACTTTC.

This clonotype has at least ten counts. This chain connects TRBV4-1 to TRBJ2-5; possible D gene TRBD2, 7 bases. V dropped 5 bases and J dropped 1 base, with 14 bases sitting between them. The CDR3 extends over 15 amino acids. Germline V gene data show CDR1 as MGHRA and CDR2 as YSYEKL. This CDR3 reads CASSWAGATQETQYF. CDR3 bases: TGCGCCAGCAGCTGGGCGGGGGCGACCCAAGAGACCCAGTACTTC.

This clonotype was counted only a few times. J is TRBJ2-7 and V is TRBV11-2; 8 nucleotides agree with TRBD1. The CDR3 totals 17 residues. Germline lookup yields CDR1 SGHAT and CDR2 FQNNGV. Unmatched junction bases numbered 12, after V lost 5 bases and J lost 0 bases. The DNA for the CDR3 is TGTGCCAGCAGCCGAATCCGAGGACAGGGTGACTCCTACGAGCAGTACTTC. Amino acids: CASSRIRGQGDSYEQYF.

This clonotype was counted many times. The chain has TRBV7-6 and TRBJ1-2; D uncertain. The germline gives CDR1 SGHVS, CDR2 FNYEAQ. Trimming took 2 bases from V and 4 from J, leaving 8 bases between them. The CDR3 sequence is 13 residues long. The CDR3: CASSLWAGYGYTF. The CDR3 nucleotides read TGTGCCAGCAGCTTATGGGCGGGCTATGGCTACACCTTC.